This T cell receptor beta chain came from a study of T cells after yellow fever vaccination. General study findings and limits: Although the secondary response was weaker, it peaked faster, at day 5 versus 15.

This clonotype was found many times. The antigen is undetermined. One entry per CDR3 protein, called by TCRdb with MiXCR from the 5' RACE reads. The data contain some 560,000 distinct CDR3 sequences, about a sixth of them singletons. V shed 1 base and J shed 3 bases, with 7 bases lying between them. This CDR3 comprises 13 residues. CDR1 is LGHNA and CDR2 is YNFKEQ in the germline V gene. The receptor was derived from a young man who received the YFV17D yellow fever vaccine. Sequenced here: PBMCs, sampled 4 to 5 days after the first yellow fever vaccination. The chain links TRBV4-2 to TRBJ2-7, with D unresolved. CDR3 coding DNA: TGTGCCAGCAGCCAAGCCCACGGCTACGAGCAGTACTTC. It codes for CASSQAHGYEQYF.